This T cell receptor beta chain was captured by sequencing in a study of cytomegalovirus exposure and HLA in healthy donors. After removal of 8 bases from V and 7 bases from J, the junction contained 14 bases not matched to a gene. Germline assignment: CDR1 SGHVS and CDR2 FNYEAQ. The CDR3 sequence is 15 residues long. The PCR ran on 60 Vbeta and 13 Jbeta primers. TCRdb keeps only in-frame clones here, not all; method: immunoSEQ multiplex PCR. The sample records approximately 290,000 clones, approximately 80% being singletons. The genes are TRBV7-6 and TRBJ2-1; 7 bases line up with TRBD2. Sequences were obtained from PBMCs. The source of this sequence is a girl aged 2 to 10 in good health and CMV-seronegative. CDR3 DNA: TGTGCCAGCGCATACCGGGGCCCCGGGGGGAATGAGCAGTTCTTC. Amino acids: CASAYRGPGGNEQFF.